The 31 T cell receptor beta chains in this list originate from one sample, sequenced in a study of T cell clonotyping in hematopoietic cell transplantation. Method: immunoSEQ multiplex PCR; TCRdb's copy keeps in-frame clones and lacks some. The data hold about 41,000 clones, with about 85% observed a single time. Indicated time point: recipient sample about 28 days before transplant, after cytoreduction. Sequencing was performed on peripheral blood mononuclear cells, taken before stem cell transplant. The receptors stem from a man aged 60 to 69 with acute myeloid leukemia. Some clones in this sample may be carry-over from other donors' samples.

This chain joins TRBV14 and TRBJ2-7; tentatively, D is TRBD1 (5 bases). The CDR3 runs to 13 residues. From germline, CDR1 is SGHDN and CDR2 FVKESK. V lost 1 base and J 7 bases, leaving 11 bases between the germline ends. The chain's CDR3 is CASSQGRGWEQYF. CDR3 nucleotide sequence: TGTGCCAGCAGCCAAGGAAGGGGCTGGGAGCAGTACTTC.

The chain employs TRBV29-1 and TRBJ1-2, with D possibly being TRBD1 (5 bases). Trimming cost V 0 bases and J 4 bases, with 15 bases left between them. Germline-derived CDR1 and CDR2 are SQVTM and ANQGSEA. CDR3 size: 15 residues. The CDR3 region has the DNA TGCAGCGTTGAAGATCCTCAGGGAGGCGGCTATGGCTACACCTTC. It encodes CSVEDPQGGGYGYTF.

V is TRBV2 and J is TRBJ2-7; TRBD1 agrees at 7 bases. Germline V gene lookup returns CDR1 SNHLY and CDR2 FYNNEI. The CDR3 is 21 amino acids. Losses at the gene ends were 7 bases for V and 3 bases for J; bases not matched to a gene: 30. CDR3 DNA: TGTGCCAGCAACGGCCCTCCTGGACAGGTGACAAGATATTCCTCGAACTACGAGCAGTACTTC. It codes for CASNGPPGQVTRYSSNYEQYF.

This clone was picked up one time. The J gene is TRBJ1-1, the V gene TRBV28, with TRBD1 as a possible D gene (6 bases). Germline V CDR1 and CDR2: MDHEN, SYDVKM. The CDR3 totals 12 residues. V lost 5 bases to trimming and J lost 11 bases, with 15 bases between them. CDR3 nucleotides: TGTGCCAGCAGTCTCTGGTCGGGGGCGGCTTTCTTT. Encoded protein: CASSLWSGAAFF.

The chain has TRBV5-6 and TRBJ1-4; 7 nucleotides agree with TRBD1. V was clipped by 4 bases and J by 5 bases; unmatched bases: 8. The germline gives CDR1 SGHDT, CDR2 YYEEEE. This CDR3 comprises 15 residues. The DNA for the CDR3 is TGTGCCAGCAGCGGTACAGGGGAGGGGAATGAAAAACTGTTTTTT. Amino acid sequence: CASSGTGEGNEKLFF.

The chain couples TRBV5-1 to TRBJ2-7; possible D gene TRBD1, 6 bases. CDR3 length: 15 amino acids. Trimming stripped 6 bases from V and 6 bases from J, with 22 bases between. CDR1 and CDR2 (germline): SGHRS, YFSETQ. The CDR3 reads CASTSRTENSVEQYF. As DNA, the CDR3 is TGCGCCAGCACCTCGAGGACAGAGAACTCCGTCGAGCAGTACTTC.

This clone was recorded only once. The chain is built from TRBV5-1 and TRBJ1-3; no firm D call. The V and J ends lost 3 bases and 2 bases respectively, with 12 bases between them. The CDR3 has 15 residues. The germline V gene encodes CDR1 SGHRS and CDR2 YFSETQ. The CDR3 here is CASSSERVTGNTIYF. CDR3 bases: TGCGCCAGCAGCTCAGAAAGGGTAACTGGAAACACCATATATTTT.

The rearrangement joins TRBV9 to TRBJ1-5; TRBD1 might be the D (5 bases). Trimming shortened V by 4 bases and J by 9 bases, and 20 bases separated the two germline ends. The CDR3 spans 15 residues. CDR1 SGDLS and CDR2 YYNGEE come from the germline V gene. CDR3: CASSLDGGPLRPQHF. CDR3 DNA: TGTGCCAGCAGCCTAGATGGGGGTCCCTTACGGCCCCAGCATTTT.

This clone was observed a single time. The J gene is TRBJ1-4, the V gene TRBV25-1; no clear D gene. The CDR3 covers 11 residues. The germline V gene has CDR1 MGHDK and CDR2 SYGVNS. Trimming took off 6 bases at V and 5 bases at J, with 4 bases between the two ends. Here the CDR3 reads CASRANEKLFF. For the CDR3, the DNA is TGTGCCAGCAGAGCCAATGAAAAACTGTTTTTT.

The V call is TRBV7-6, the J call TRBJ2-6, with a weak D call TRBD2 (5 bases). Germline lookup yields CDR1 SGHVS and CDR2 FNYEAQ. V was shortened by 5 bases and J by 2 bases, with 10 bases between the two germline ends. The CDR3 consists of 15 residues. CDR3 in amino acids: CASSPERAGANVLTF. In DNA form, the CDR3 reads TGTGCCAGCAGCCCTGAGAGGGCTGGGGCCAACGTCCTGACTTTC.

The chain has TRBV27 and TRBJ2-7, with no clear D. Germline V gives CDR1 MNHEY, CDR2 SMNVEV (reference sequence). This CDR3 contains 13 residues. Trimming cost V 3 bases and J 2 bases, with 8 bases left between them. For the CDR3, the DNA is TGTGCCAGCAGTTTTGGGGTCACCTACGAGCAGTACTTC. Encoded protein: CASSFGVTYEQYF.

This chain connects TRBV29-1 to TRBJ1-1; tentative D call: TRBD1 (5 bases). Germline V gene sequence: CDR1 SQVTM, CDR2 ANQGSEA. The CDR3 is 14 amino acids. CDR3 amino acids: CSGGGGSRGTEAFF. CDR3 DNA sequence: TGCAGTGGGGGTGGTGGGTCCCGGGGCACTGAAGCTTTCTTT.

The chain couples TRBV25-1 to TRBJ2-7, with D perhaps matching TRBD1 or TRBD2 (5 bases each). The CDR3 loop spans 15 amino acids. Germline V lookup: CDR1 MGHDK, CDR2 SYGVNS. Trimming removed 1 base at V and 2 bases at J, with 12 bases between. As DNA, the CDR3 is TGTGCCAGCAGTGAATTAGGGGACGGGGCCTACGAGCAGTACTTC. Translated: CASSELGDGAYEQYF.

The rearrangement uses TRBV7-9 and TRBJ1-1; perhaps TRBD1 as D (5 bases). V shed 5 bases and J shed 12 bases, with 10 bases lying between them. The germline V gene encodes CDR1 SEHNR and CDR2 FQNEAQ (reference sequence). The CDR3 spans 10 residues. DNA for the CDR3: TGTGCCAGCAGCCCGGGACCTCCTTTCTTT. The encoded protein is CASSPGPPFF.

V usage is TRBV30 and J usage is TRBJ1-2; tentative D call: TRBD1 (6 bases). This CDR3 contains 13 residues. CDR1 and CDR2 (germline): GTSNPN, SVGIG (reference sequence). V dropped 2 bases and J dropped 0 bases, with 7 bases sitting between them. The CDR3 protein is CAWSTGTNYGYTF. The CDR3 DNA reads as TGTGCCTGGAGTACAGGGACTAACTATGGCTACACCTTC.

This clone was recorded only once. V usage is TRBV5-1 and J usage is TRBJ1-1, with 11 bases that match TRBD1. After removal of 2 bases from V and 5 bases from J, the junction contained 8 bases not matched to a gene. This CDR3 region has 16 residues. CDR1 and CDR2 from the germline V gene are SGHRS and YFSETQ. This CDR3 is CASSLPGQGGRTEAFF. CDR3 DNA: TGCGCCAGCAGCTTACCGGGACAGGGGGGAAGGACTGAAGCTTTCTTT.

The V gene is TRBV6-4, the J gene TRBJ2-6, with a possible D match to TRBD1 (6 bases). The CDR3 extends over 17 amino acids. The V end was cut by 3 bases, the J end by 0 bases, with 12 bases between. Germline CDR1 MRHNA, CDR2 SNTAGT. The CDR3 region has the DNA TGTGCCAGCAGTGAGGGCACAGGGTTCTCTGGGGCCAACGTCCTGACTTTC. Protein sequence: CASSEGTGFSGANVLTF.

In DNA, the CDR3 is TGTGCCAGTAGTCCCACTGACGATCAGCCCCAGCATTTT. This codes for CASSPTDDQPQHF. The chain is built from TRBV19 and TRBJ1-5, with D unclear. Germline values: CDR1 LNHDA, CDR2 SQIVND (reference sequence). This CDR3 is built from 13 residues. V lost 5 bases and J lost 5, with 10 bases in between.

The rearrangement links TRBV2 to TRBJ1-5; a weak D match, TRBD1 (5 bases). Trimming left V 6 bases short and J 4 bases short, with 10 bases between. The CDR3 runs 13 residues. Germline V CDR1 and CDR2: SNHLY, FYNNEI. CDR3 sequence (DNA): TGTGCCAGCAGCGGGGGGGGGAATCAGCCCCAGCATTTT. This codes for CASSGGGNQPQHF.

This rearrangement joins TRBV28 to TRBJ2-7; possibly TRBD1 for D (6 bases). Trimming stripped 8 bases from V and 7 bases from J, with 24 bases between. The CDR3 has 15 amino acids. Germline lookup yields CDR1 MDHEN and CDR2 SYDVKM. The CDR3 DNA reads as TGTGCCAGCGCCCCACCTGGAGCAGTAAGGGGGGAGCAGTACTTC. Translated: CASAPPGAVRGEQYF.

This clone was detected a few times. J is TRBJ2-7 and V is TRBV18; the match to TRBD1 covers 9 bases. The CDR3 contains 14 residues. Germline V gives CDR1 KGHSH, CDR2 LQKENI. J gave up 0 bases and V 6 bases, and 3 bases lay outside the gene matches. The CDR3 here is CASSLGQGSYEQYF. The CDR3 DNA is TGTGCCAGCTCGTTGGGACAGGGCTCCTACGAGCAGTACTTC.

The chain has TRBV6-6 and TRBJ2-2, with D hard to call. This CDR3 has 13 amino acids. Germline V gene lookup returns CDR1 MNHNY and CDR2 SVGAGI (reference sequence). The V end was cut by 5 bases, the J end by 4 bases, with 8 bases between. This CDR3 reads CASSTPGTGELFF. CDR3 bases: TGTGCCAGCAGTACTCCCGGCACCGGGGAGCTGTTTTTT.

V and J are TRBV11-2 and TRBJ2-3; no firm D call. The CDR3 runs 15 residues. Germline V lookup: CDR1 SGHAT, CDR2 FQNNGV. Trimming cost V 0 bases and J 5 bases, with 12 bases left between them. The CDR3 here is CASSLDGIVEDTQYF. In DNA, the CDR3 is TGTGCCAGCAGCTTAGATGGAATAGTCGAAGATACGCAGTATTTT.

V gene TRBV9 combines with J gene TRBJ1-2, with unresolved D. V was clipped by 4 bases and J by 8 bases, with 15 bases between them. The CDR3 has 13 amino acids. CDR1 is SGDLS, CDR2 YYNGEE, per germline. The CDR3 reads CASSTNRADGYTF. CDR3 DNA sequence: TGTGCCAGCAGCACAAACCGAGCAGACGGCTACACCTTC.

The chain uses TRBV11-3 and TRBJ2-7, with TRBD2 matching 10 bases. V was pared by 1 base and J by 4 bases, with 4 bases of the junction left unmatched. This CDR3 contains 15 residues. Germline V gene sequence: CDR1 SGHNT, CDR2 YENEEA. This CDR3 reads CASSLVGAGGYEQYF. DNA for the CDR3: TGTGCCAGCAGCTTAGTAGGAGCGGGGGGGTACGAGCAGTACTTC.

With regard to this clone: Other DNA sequences in the same sample also yield this CDR3. CDR3 DNA sequence: TGTGCCAGTAGCCCGGGGGCAGATACGCAGTATTTT. This translates into CASSPGADTQYF. V gene TRBV19 combines with J gene TRBJ2-3; D is perhaps TRBD2 (6 bases). V lost 6 bases to trimming and J lost 4 bases, with 8 bases between them. CDR1 is LNHDA, CDR2 SQIVND, per germline (reference sequence). The CDR3 totals 12 residues.

This chain joins TRBV5-1 and TRBJ1-1; TRBD1 aligns across 7 bases. Germline loops: CDR1 SGHRS, CDR2 YFSETQ. CDR3 length equals 16 residues. V shed 4 bases, J shed 4 bases, and the junction held 13 bases outside the gene matches. The CDR3 DNA reads as TGCGCCAGCAGCCAGGGCAGGGGGATGATGGGCACTGAAGCTTTCTTT. It specifies CASSQGRGMMGTEAFF. Complete variable domain (other parts from reference TRBV5-1 and TRBJ1-1): KAGVTQTPRYLIKTRGQQVTLSCSPISGHRSVSWYQQTPGQGLQFLFEYFSETQRNKGNFPGRFSGRQFSNSRSEMNVSTLELGDSALYLCASSQGRGMMGTEAFFGQGTRLTVV.

V is TRBV5-1 and J is TRBJ1-2; D unresolved. The ends were cut back, 0 bases at V and 5 bases at J, with 20 bases in the middle. The CDR3 consists of 17 residues. Germline V gene data show CDR1 as SGHRS and CDR2 as YFSETQ. CDR3 nucleotides: TGCGCCAGCAGCTTGGATCCCACGTACGGGTCCGGGTATGGCTACACCTTC. Its protein is CASSLDPTYGSGYGYTF.

J is TRBJ1-3 and V is TRBV11-2; no clear D. The germline gives CDR1 SGHAT, CDR2 FQNNGV. Trimming took 2 bases from V and 0 from J, leaving 14 bases between them. The CDR3 runs to 17 residues. The CDR3 loop is CASSLSSGGFSGNTIYF. CDR3 coding DNA: TGTGCCAGCAGCTTAAGTTCTGGCGGCTTCTCTGGAAACACCATATATTTT.

The CDR3: CASKELGTSKYGYTF. The CDR3 DNA follows: TGTGCCAGCAAAGAGCTGGGAACCTCAAAGTATGGCTACACCTTC. The V gene is TRBV6-1, the J gene TRBJ1-2, with D uncertain. Trimming stripped 7 bases from V and 5 bases from J, with 20 bases between. CDR1 and CDR2 from the germline V gene are MNHNS and SASEGT. This CDR3 is 15 amino acids long.

This clone came up once. The chain carries TRBV4-2 and TRBJ1-2, with D perhaps matching TRBD1 (5 bases). Trimming cost V 0 bases and J 4 bases, with 12 bases left between them. This CDR3 region has 15 residues. CDR1 and CDR2 (germline): LGHNA, YNFKEQ. This CDR3 is CASSQERGVGYGYTF. In DNA form, the CDR3 reads TGTGCCAGCAGCCAAGAGAGAGGGGTTGGCTATGGCTACACCTTC.